Presented here are 24 T cell receptor beta chains from one specimen sequenced in a study of control samples from healthy donors and cancer patients. Method: immunoSEQ multiplex PCR; TCRdb's copy keeps in-frame clones and lacks some. This table holds some 120,000 clones, over 80% found once. What was sequenced was PBMCs. These TCRs come from a man older than 75 with head and neck cancer.

The chain recombines TRBV5-1 with TRBJ1-2; tentative D call: TRBD1 (6 bases). V was trimmed by 6 bases and J by 7 bases, leaving 19 bases between them. The CDR3 has 14 amino acids. Germline-derived CDR1 and CDR2 are SGHRS and YFSETQ. Written as DNA, the CDR3 is TGCGCCAGCACCCTGGGACAAGGGGTGGGTGGCTACACCTTC. Its protein product is CASTLGQGVGGYTF.

On this clone itself: The same CDR3 is also encoded by other DNA sequences in this sample. The chain is built from TRBV5-1 and TRBJ1-1; unclear D gene. V gave up 2 bases and J gave up 4 bases, with 9 bases separating them. The CDR3 is 13 amino acids. The V gene's germline CDR1 is SGHRS and CDR2 YFSETQ. The CDR3 bases are TGCGCCAGCAGCTTATCAGGAGGCACTGAAGCTTTCTTT. Its protein is CASSLSGGTEAFF.

This chain uses TRBV12-3 or TRBV12-4 with TRBJ1-1; D is ambiguous. With 1 base removed from V and 1 base from J, the gap between germline ends came to 4 bases. The CDR3 sequence is 13 residues long. CDR3 coding DNA: TGTGCCAGCAGTTTAGGACAGAACACTGAAGCTTTCTTT. Its protein product is CASSLGQNTEAFF.

The CDR3 is CASSPIPGQGLGYTF. The DNA of the CDR3 is TGCGCCAGCAGCCCGATCCCGGGACAGGGCCTCGGCTACACCTTC. The chain joins TRBV5-1 to TRBJ1-2; 9 bases are a match to TRBD1. From germline, CDR1 is SGHRS and CDR2 YFSETQ. V lost 4 bases and J lost 8; bases outside the gene matches: 12. There are 15 residues in the CDR3.

On this clone itself: At the DNA level, this CDR3 is encoded by other sequences in the same sample as well. V and J are TRBV19 and TRBJ2-7; no clear D gene. Trimming stripped 3 bases from V and 1 base from J, with 10 bases between. This CDR3 region has 14 residues. Germline CDR1 and CDR2: LNHDA and SQIVND (reference sequence). The DNA of the CDR3 is TGTGCCAGTAGTATTCGCCAAGGGTCCTACGAGCAGTACTTC. This gives the protein CASSIRQGSYEQYF.

V gene TRBV25-1 combines with J gene TRBJ1-2, with TRBD1 identical over 10 bases. Germline V CDR1 and CDR2: MGHDK, SYGVNS. Trimming at V came to 3 bases and at J to 8 bases, leaving 6 bases not matched to a gene. The CDR3 runs to 14 residues. CDR3 nucleotide sequence: TGTGCCAGCAGTGATCCCGGGACAGGGGAAGGCTACACCTTC. It codes for CASSDPGTGEGYTF.

The V call is TRBV9, the J call TRBJ1-3, with no clear D. This CDR3 has 16 amino acids. The germline gives CDR1 SGDLS, CDR2 YYNGEE. V gave up 4 bases and J gave up 0 bases, with 14 bases separating them. Here the CDR3 reads CASSSTPNPSGNTIYF. CDR3 bases: TGTGCCAGCAGCTCCACCCCTAACCCCTCTGGAAACACCATATATTTT.

This rearrangement joins TRBV18 to TRBJ2-2; D not certain. The germline gives CDR1 KGHSH, CDR2 LQKENI. CDR3 length: 14 amino acids. Trimming cost V 1 base and J 3 bases, with 6 bases left between them. CDR3: CASSPLSHTGELFF. The CDR3 region has the DNA TGTGCCAGCTCACCACTTAGCCACACCGGGGAGCTGTTTTTT.

The rearrangement joins TRBV11-2 to TRBJ1-3; D is unresolved. Per the germline V gene, CDR1 is SGHAT and CDR2 is FQNNGV. The CDR3 has 17 residues. The V and J ends lost 5 bases and 0 bases respectively, with 17 bases between them. The DNA for the CDR3 is TGTGCCAGCAGCCCCGAATGGTCGCAACCCTCTGGAAACACCATATATTTT. Translating it yields CASSPEWSQPSGNTIYF.

Only one count was recorded for this clone. This rearrangement joins TRBV4-1 to TRBJ1-6, with TRBD1 as a possible D gene (6 bases). CDR1 MGHRA and CDR2 YSYEKL come from the germline V gene. V was pared by 2 bases and J by 8 bases, with 16 bases between. The CDR3 runs to 16 residues. CDR3: CASSQKTGTLDSPLHF. In DNA form, the CDR3 reads TGCGCCAGCAGCCAAAAGACAGGCACCCTAGATTCACCCCTCCACTTT.

This chain links TRBV11-1 with TRBJ2-2; D not certain. Germline V gene sequence: CDR1 SGHAT, CDR2 FQDESV (reference sequence). This CDR3 has 12 residues. V was pared by 2 bases and J by 14 bases, with 12 bases between. The CDR3 loop reads CASSLRWGSLFF. CDR3 nucleotide sequence: TGTGCCAGCAGCTTACGGTGGGGAAGCCTGTTTTTT.

This rearrangement joins TRBV7-2 to TRBJ1-3, with D unresolved. Germline assignment: CDR1 SGHTA and CDR2 FQGNSA. The CDR3 length is 14 residues. V was shortened by 4 bases and J by 0 bases, with 7 bases between the two germline ends. The CDR3 spells CASSYVSSGNTIYF. The CDR3 coding sequence is TGTGCCAGCAGCTATGTCAGCTCTGGAAACACCATATATTTT.

Only one count was recorded for this clone. V is TRBV6-5 and J is TRBJ2-7; 9 positions agree with TRBD1. The germline V gene has CDR1 MNHEY and CDR2 SVGAGI. V shed 5 bases, J shed 6 bases, and the junction held 2 bases outside the gene matches. The CDR3 is 12 residues long. The CDR3 DNA follows: TGTGCCAGCAGTCGGGACAGGGTCGAGCAGTACTTC. It yields the protein CASSRDRVEQYF.

The J gene is TRBJ1-2, the V gene TRBV10-2, with 10 positions matching TRBD1. This CDR3 comprises 14 residues. The V gene end was trimmed by 6 bases and the J gene end by 4 bases; junction bases not matched to a gene: 5. Germline V gives CDR1 WSHSY, CDR2 SAAADI. CDR3 bases: TGCGCCAGCAGAGGACAGGGGGTTTTCTATGGCTACACCTTC. It codes for CASRGQGVFYGYTF.

This chain connects TRBV19 to TRBJ1-6; no firm D call. Trimming stripped 2 bases from V and 6 bases from J, with 8 bases between. Germline CDR1 is LNHDA and CDR2 is SQIVND (reference sequence). CDR3 length: 14 residues. The CDR3 DNA follows: TGTGCCAGTAGTATACCGGGAGCTAATTCACCCCTCCACTTT. The encoded protein is CASSIPGANSPLHF.

The chain is built from TRBV7-2 and TRBJ2-1, with 9 bases matching TRBD2. The CDR3 is 15 residues long. Trimming at V came to 3 bases and at J to 3 bases, leaving 3 bases not matched to a gene. Germline V gene sequence: CDR1 SGHTA, CDR2 FQGNSA. CDR3: CASSFSGGGYNEQFF. The CDR3 nucleotides read TGTGCCAGCAGCTTTAGCGGGGGCGGCTACAATGAGCAGTTCTTC.

The chain couples TRBV3-1 (or the pseudogene TRBV3-2) to TRBJ2-1; 10 bases match TRBD2. CDR1 is LGHDT and CDR2 is YNNKEL in the germline V gene (reference sequence). Unmatched junction bases numbered 11, after V lost 5 bases and J lost 7 bases. The length of the CDR3 is 16 residues. The CDR3 DNA reads as TGTGCCAGCAGCTCCTCAAGCGGGGGGGCGACGAATGAGCAGTTCTTC. This sequence encodes CASSSSSGGATNEQFF.

The chain is built from TRBV29-1 and TRBJ2-3; 13 bases align to TRBD2. The CDR3 is made up of 15 amino acids. Germline CDR1 is SQVTM and CDR2 is ANQGSEA. V dropped 6 bases and J dropped 8; count of bases not matched to a gene: 11. The CDR3 sequence is CSVQPGLAGHGTQYF. CDR3 nucleotide sequence: TGCAGCGTGCAGCCGGGACTAGCGGGGCATGGTACGCAGTATTTT.

The chain combines TRBV2 with TRBJ1-6, with D perhaps TRBD1 (6 bases). V gave up 4 bases and J gave up 7 bases, with 8 bases separating them. Germline loops: CDR1 SNHLY, CDR2 FYNNEI. The CDR3 sequence is 13 residues long. The CDR3, as DNA: TGTGCCAGCAGTGGGCAGGGGAATTCACCCCTCCACTTT. Protein sequence: CASSGQGNSPLHF. Based on the CDR3 plus reference TRBV2 and TRBJ1-6, the full variable domain is EPEVTQTPSHQVTQMGQEVILRCVPISNHLYFYWYRQILGQKVEFLVSFYNNEISEKSEIFDDQFSVERPDGSNFTLKIRSTKLEDSAMYFCASSGQGNSPLHFGNGTRLTVT.

The V and J genes are TRBV15 and TRBJ1-3; D might be TRBD1 (6 bases). V was cut by 4 bases and J by 0 bases, with 16 bases left in between. Germline CDR1 reads LNHNV; CDR2 reads YYDKDF (reference sequence). The CDR3 has 17 residues. CDR3 sequence: CATSIGGQWSSGNTIYF. The CDR3 DNA sequence: TGTGCCACCAGCATAGGCGGACAGTGGAGCTCTGGAAACACCATATATTTT.

This clone was recorded once. V and J are TRBV5-1 and TRBJ2-5; maybe TRBD1 (5 bases). Germline lookup yields CDR1 SGHRS and CDR2 YFSETQ. With 3 bases removed from V and 2 bases from J, the gap between germline ends came to 11 bases. The length of the CDR3 is 14 residues. CDR3 DNA: TGCGCCAGCAGCTCCTCGACAGTACAAGAGACCCAGTACTTC. Amino acid sequence: CASSSSTVQETQYF.

V is TRBV5-8 and J is TRBJ2-2; 8 bases are shared with TRBD2. The CDR3 is 16 residues long. The ends lost 1 base at V and 2 bases at J; junction bases unmatched: 4. CDR1 and CDR2 (germline): SGHTS, YDEGEE. CDR3 loop: CASSLLAGINTGELFF. The DNA of the CDR3 is TGTGCCAGCAGCTTGCTAGCGGGCATTAACACCGGGGAGCTGTTTTTT. Together with reference TRBV5-8 and TRBJ2-2, the CDR3 gives the full variable domain: EAGVTQSPTHLIKTRGQQATLRCSPISGHTSVYWYQQALGLGLQFLLWYDEGEERNRGNFPPRFSGRQFPNYSSELNVNALELEDSALYLCASSLLAGINTGELFFGEGSRLTVL.

This clone was found once. The V gene is TRBV18, the J gene TRBJ2-3; the D gene is possibly TRBD1 (6 bases). Trimming shortened V by 3 bases and J by 3 bases, and 7 bases separated the two germline ends. Germline assignment: CDR1 KGHSH and CDR2 LQKENI. This CDR3 comprises 13 residues. The CDR3, as DNA: TGTGCCAGCTCACCCGACAGGACAGATACGCAGTATTTT. The encoded protein is CASSPDRTDTQYF.

This chain links TRBV5-4 with TRBJ2-7; TRBD1 matches at 8 bases. CDR3 size: 14 residues. The trim removed 1 base at V and 2 bases at J, leaving 2 bases unmatched. CDR1 is SGHNT and CDR2 is YYREEE in the germline V gene (reference sequence). Here the CDR3 DNA reads TGTGCCAGCAGCTTGACAGGGGGTCCCTACGAGCAGTACTTC. The encoded protein is CASSLTGGPYEQYF.